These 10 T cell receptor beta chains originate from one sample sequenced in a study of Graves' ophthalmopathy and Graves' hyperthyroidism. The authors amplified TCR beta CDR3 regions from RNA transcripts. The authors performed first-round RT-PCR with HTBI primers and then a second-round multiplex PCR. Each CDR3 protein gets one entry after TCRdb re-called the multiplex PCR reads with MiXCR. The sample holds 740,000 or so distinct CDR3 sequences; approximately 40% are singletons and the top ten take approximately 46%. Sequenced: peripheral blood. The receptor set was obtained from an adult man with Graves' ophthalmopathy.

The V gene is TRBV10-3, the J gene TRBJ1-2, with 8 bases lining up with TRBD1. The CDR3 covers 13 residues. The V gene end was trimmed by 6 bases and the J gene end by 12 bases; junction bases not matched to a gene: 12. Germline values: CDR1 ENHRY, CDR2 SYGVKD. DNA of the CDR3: TGTGCCATCAGCTTGGACAGGGACTCTGGAAACACCTTC. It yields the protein CAISLDRDSGNTF.

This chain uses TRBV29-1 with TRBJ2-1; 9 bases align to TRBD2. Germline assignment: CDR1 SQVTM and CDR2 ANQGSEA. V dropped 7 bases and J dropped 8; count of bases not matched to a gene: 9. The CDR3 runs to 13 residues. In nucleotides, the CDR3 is TGCAGCGGGACTAGCGCCCTTTCTTATGAGCAGTTCTTC. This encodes CSGTSALSYEQFF.

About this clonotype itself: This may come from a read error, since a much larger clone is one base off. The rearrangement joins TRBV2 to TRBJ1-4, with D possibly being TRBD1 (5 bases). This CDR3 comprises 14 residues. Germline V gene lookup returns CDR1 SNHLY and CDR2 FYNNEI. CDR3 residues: CASSEQGQNEKLLF. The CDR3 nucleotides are TGTGCCAGCAGTGAACAGGGCCAGAATGAAAAACTGCTTTTT.

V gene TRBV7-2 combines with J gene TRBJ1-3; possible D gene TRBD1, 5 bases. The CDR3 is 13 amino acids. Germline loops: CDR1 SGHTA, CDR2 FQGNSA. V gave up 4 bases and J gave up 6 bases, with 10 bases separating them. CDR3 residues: CASSSSGLNTIYF. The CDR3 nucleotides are TGTGCCAGCAGCTCCTCAGGGCTAAACACCATATATTTT. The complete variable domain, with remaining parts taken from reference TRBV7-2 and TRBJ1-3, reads GAGVSQSPSNKVTEKGKDVELRCDPISGHTALYWYRQSLGQGLEFLIYFQGNSAPDKSGLPSDRFSAERTGGSVSTLTIQRTQQEDSAVYLCASSSSGLNTIYFGEGSWLTVV.

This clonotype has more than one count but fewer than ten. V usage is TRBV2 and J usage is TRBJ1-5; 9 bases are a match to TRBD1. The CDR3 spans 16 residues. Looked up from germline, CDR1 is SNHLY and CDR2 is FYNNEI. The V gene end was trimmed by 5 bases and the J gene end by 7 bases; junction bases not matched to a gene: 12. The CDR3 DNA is TGTGCCAGCAGTTACCGCCGGGACAGGGTCGACCAGCCCCAGCATTTT. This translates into CASSYRRDRVDQPQHF.

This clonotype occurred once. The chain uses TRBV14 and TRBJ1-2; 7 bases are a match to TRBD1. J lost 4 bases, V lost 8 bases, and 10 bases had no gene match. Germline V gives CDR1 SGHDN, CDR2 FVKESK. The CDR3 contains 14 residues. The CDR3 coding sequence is TGTGCCAGCGTACCCACGACAGGGACCTATGGCTACACCTTC. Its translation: CASVPTTGTYGYTF.

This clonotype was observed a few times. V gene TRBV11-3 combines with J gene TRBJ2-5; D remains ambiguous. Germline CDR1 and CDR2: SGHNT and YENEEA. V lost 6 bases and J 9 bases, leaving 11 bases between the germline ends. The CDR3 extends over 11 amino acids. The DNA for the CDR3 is TGTGCCAGCAGTATTAGTGGGGCCCAGTACTTC. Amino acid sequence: CASSISGAQYF.

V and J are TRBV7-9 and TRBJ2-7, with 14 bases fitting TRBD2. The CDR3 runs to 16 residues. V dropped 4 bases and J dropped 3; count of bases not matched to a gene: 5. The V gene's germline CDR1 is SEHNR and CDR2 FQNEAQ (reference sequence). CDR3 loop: CASSSGLAGAHYEQYF. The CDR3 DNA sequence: TGTGCCAGCAGCTCGGGACTAGCGGGAGCGCACTACGAGCAGTACTTC.

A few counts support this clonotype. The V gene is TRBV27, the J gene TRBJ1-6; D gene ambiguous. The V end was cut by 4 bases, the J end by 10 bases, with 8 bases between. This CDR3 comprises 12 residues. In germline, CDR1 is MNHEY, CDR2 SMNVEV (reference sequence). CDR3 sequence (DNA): TGTGCCAGCAGTTCCGGGCACTCACCCCTCCACTTT. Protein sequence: CASSSGHSPLHF.

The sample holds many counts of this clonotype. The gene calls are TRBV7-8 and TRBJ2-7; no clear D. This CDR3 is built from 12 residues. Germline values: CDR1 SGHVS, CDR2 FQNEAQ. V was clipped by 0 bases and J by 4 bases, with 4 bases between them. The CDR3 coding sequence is TGTGCCAGCAGCTTAGCCCTTTACGAGCAGTACTTC. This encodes CASSLALYEQYF.